This TCR beta chain was documented in a study of blood T cell repertoires in COVID-19. Study details: T cells, B-cell-depleted T cells, or PBMCs provided the cDNA or gDNA that served as material.

As concerns this clone: The same CDR3 arises from other DNA sequences in this sample as well.

Germline CDR1 is SQVTM and CDR2 is ANQGSEA. CDR3 size: 13 residues. Trimming removed 4 bases at V and 1 base at J, with 10 bases between. Profiled with immunoSEQ multiplex PCR; TCRdb holds only in-frame clones, not every one. This table holds some 130,000 clones, 65% to 90% found once. The gene calls are TRBV29-1 and TRBJ1-1; D ambiguous. The receptor was isolated from a man older than 75 with acute or convalescent COVID-19. The source material was peripheral blood. The CDR3 reads CSVVRGANTEAFF. CDR3 DNA sequence: TGCAGCGTTGTTCGGGGAGCGAACACTGAAGCTTTCTTT.